Listed below are T cell receptor beta chains from one sample, sequenced in a study of vaccination and CD4 T cells after COVID-19. TCRdb fed the PCR reads into MiXCR, producing one record per CDR3 protein. Of roughly 20,000 distinct CDR3 sequences in the sample, roughly 50% were seen once. These receptors have no known antigen. Sequenced material: CD4+ T cells from blood, cultured in vitro, taken after SARS-CoV-2 vaccination. Receptor source: a human donor who had recovered from COVID-19. Both conserved end residues are part of each CDR3. Each record gives: D gene, clone size, V gene, J gene, CDR3 protein, CDR3 DNA. A D gene is named only where the DNA matches it firmly. Part of the rows lack a size; the others show once, few, many or a class for expanded clones.

D gene: NA; clone size: NA; V gene: TRBV30; J gene: TRBJ1-6; CDR3 protein: CAWSSSGGVHSPLHF; CDR3 DNA: TGTGCCTGGAGCTCTTCGGGGGGGGTACATTCACCCCTCCACTTT
D gene: NA; clone size: few; V gene: TRBV7-2; J gene: TRBJ2-5; CDR3 protein: CASSPNHNAGTQETQYF; CDR3 DNA: TGTGCCAGCAGCCCTAATCATAACGCCGGGACGCAAGAGACCCAGTACTTC
D gene: TRBD1; clone size: NA; V gene: TRBV7-2; J gene: TRBJ1-1; CDR3 protein: CASSFRTGVSANTEAFF; CDR3 DNA: TGTGCCAGCAGCTTCCGGACAGGGGTCTCGGCGAACACTGAAGCTTTCTTT
D gene: TRBD1; clone size: NA; V gene: TRBV20-1; J gene: TRBJ2-1; CDR3 protein: CSAPDRGDSSYNEQFF; CDR3 DNA: TGCAGTGCTCCAGACAGGGGCGACAGCTCCTACAATGAGCAGTTCTTC
D gene: NA; clone size: few; V gene: TRBV19; J gene: TRBJ1-5; CDR3 protein: CASSAHPGQGNQPQHF; CDR3 DNA: TGTGCCAGTAGTGCCCACCCGGGTCAGGGCAATCAGCCCCAGCATTTT
D gene: TRBD2; clone size: few; V gene: TRBV20-1; J gene: TRBJ2-2; CDR3 protein: CSARGTSANTGELFF; CDR3 DNA: TGCAGTGCTAGAGGGACTAGCGCTAACACCGGGGAGCTGTTTTTT
D gene: NA; clone size: NA; V gene: TRBV21-1; J gene: TRBJ2-7; CDR3 protein: CASSAHRRPYEQYF; CDR3 DNA: TGTGCCAGCAGCGCACACAGGCGTCCCTACGAGCAGTACTTC
D gene: NA; clone size: few; V gene: TRBV7-2; J gene: TRBJ1-2; CDR3 protein: CASSLASGDYGYTF; CDR3 DNA: TGTGCCAGCAGCTTAGCGAGCGGGGACTATGGCTACACCTTC
D gene: TRBD1; clone size: once; V gene: TRBV2; J gene: TRBJ1-1; CDR3 protein: CATVTGQAPSEAFF; CDR3 DNA: TGTGCCACAGTAACTGGACAGGCCCCGTCTGAAGCTTTCTTT
D gene: NA; clone size: NA; V gene: TRBV15; J gene: TRBJ2-7; CDR3 protein: CATSRDTPYEQYF; CDR3 DNA: TGTGCCACCAGCAGAGATACCCCCTACGAGCAGTACTTC
D gene: TRBD1; clone size: NA; V gene: TRBV10-3; J gene: TRBJ1-1; CDR3 protein: CAISESTGQGTEAFF; CDR3 DNA: TGTGCCATCAGTGAGTCGACCGGACAGGGAACTGAAGCTTTCTTT
D gene: TRBD1; clone size: NA; V gene: TRBV11-2; J gene: TRBJ2-2; CDR3 protein: CASSTLTGRTGELFF; CDR3 DNA: TGTGCCAGCAGCACACTGACAGGGAGAACCGGGGAGCTGTTTTTT
D gene: TRBD1; clone size: few; V gene: TRBV30; J gene: TRBJ1-1; CDR3 protein: CAWSNRGDTEAFF; CDR3 DNA: TGTGCCTGGAGTAACAGGGGGGACACTGAAGCTTTCTTT
D gene: TRBD1; clone size: NA; V gene: TRBV6-1; J gene: TRBJ1-2; CDR3 protein: CASSDRDRGPGYTF; CDR3 DNA: TGTGCCAGCAGTGACCGGGACAGGGGCCCTGGCTACACCTTC
D gene: TRBD2; clone size: NA; V gene: TRBV6-1; J gene: TRBJ2-2; CDR3 protein: CASSKGLAGAANTGELFF; CDR3 DNA: TGTGCCAGCAGTAAGGGACTAGCGGGGGCCGCGAACACCGGGGAGCTGTTTTTT
D gene: TRBD2; clone size: NA; V gene: TRBV10-3; J gene: TRBJ2-5; CDR3 protein: CAIRSSGGHETQYF; CDR3 DNA: TGTGCCATCCGTTCCAGCGGGGGGCACGAGACCCAGTACTTC
D gene: TRBD1; clone size: NA; V gene: TRBV10-1; J gene: TRBJ2-5; CDR3 protein: CASPGDRAQETQYF; CDR3 DNA: TGCGCCAGCCCGGGGGACAGGGCCCAAGAGACCCAGTACTTC
D gene: NA; clone size: NA; V gene: TRBV19; J gene: TRBJ1-2; CDR3 protein: CASSIFGDSTGNYGYTF; CDR3 DNA: TGTGCCAGTAGTATATTCGGGGATTCCACAGGCAACTATGGCTACACCTTC
D gene: TRBD1; clone size: NA; V gene: TRBV7-3; J gene: TRBJ1-1; CDR3 protein: CASSAGTGRGEAFF; CDR3 DNA: TGTGCCAGCAGCGCCGGGACAGGCAGGGGTGAAGCTTTCTTT
D gene: NA; clone size: few; V gene: TRBV20-1; J gene: TRBJ2-2; CDR3 protein: CSARGSGTNTGELFF; CDR3 DNA: TGCAGTGCTAGAGGGTCAGGGACGAACACCGGGGAGCTGTTTTTT
D gene: NA; clone size: few; V gene: TRBV19; J gene: TRBJ1-2; CDR3 protein: CASSTGYAYTF; CDR3 DNA: TGTGCCAGTAGTACAGGGTATGCCTACACCTTC
D gene: NA; clone size: few; V gene: TRBV5-6; J gene: TRBJ1-2; CDR3 protein: CASTSGLTYGYTF; CDR3 DNA: TGTGCCAGCACTTCGGGTCTAACCTATGGCTACACCTTC
D gene: NA; clone size: NA; V gene: TRBV4-2; J gene: TRBJ1-5; CDR3 protein: CASSQDPDNGGQPQHF; CDR3 DNA: TGTGCCAGCAGCCAAGACCCCGACAACGGGGGTCAGCCCCAGCATTTT
D gene: NA; clone size: NA; V gene: TRBV6-2/TRBV6-3; J gene: TRBJ2-7; CDR3 protein: CASSYSARMNEQYF; CDR3 DNA: TGTGCCAGCAGTTACTCTGCCAGGATGAACGAGCAGTACTTC
D gene: TRBD1; clone size: few; V gene: TRBV6-2/TRBV6-3; J gene: TRBJ1-5; CDR3 protein: CASSRPRTGLSNQPQHF; CDR3 DNA: TGTGCCAGCAGTCGCCCTCGGACAGGGCTTAGCAATCAGCCCCAGCATTTT
D gene: TRBD1; clone size: NA; V gene: TRBV27; J gene: TRBJ1-6; CDR3 protein: CASSPTGRNSPLHF; CDR3 DNA: TGTGCCAGCAGTCCGACAGGGCGGAATTCACCCCTCCACTTT
D gene: NA; clone size: NA; V gene: TRBV19; J gene: TRBJ2-1; CDR3 protein: CASSIAKGGANEQFF; CDR3 DNA: TGTGCCAGTAGTATAGCCAAGGGGGGGGCGAATGAGCAGTTCTTC
D gene: NA; clone size: NA; V gene: TRBV19; J gene: TRBJ2-2; CDR3 protein: CASSQRDSGELFF; CDR3 DNA: TGTGCCAGTAGTCAAAGGGATTCCGGGGAGCTGTTTTTT
D gene: NA; clone size: NA; V gene: TRBV5-4; J gene: TRBJ1-1; CDR3 protein: CASSLGGAAEAFF; CDR3 DNA: TGTGCCAGCAGCTTGGGAGGGGCCGCTGAAGCTTTCTTT
D gene: NA; clone size: NA; V gene: TRBV7-2; J gene: TRBJ1-6; CDR3 protein: CASSLAPGGGTPLHF; CDR3 DNA: TGTGCCAGCAGCTTAGCGCCTGGGGGAGGGACACCCCTCCACTTT
D gene: TRBD1; clone size: once; V gene: TRBV7-8; J gene: TRBJ2-3; CDR3 protein: CASKTQGAGTDTQYF; CDR3 DNA: TGTGCCAGCAAGACACAGGGGGCGGGAACAGATACGCAGTATTTT
D gene: NA; clone size: once; V gene: TRBV10-3; J gene: TRBJ2-7; CDR3 protein: CAIRSLPGGLGEQYF; CDR3 DNA: TGTGCCATCAGATCTCTTCCGGGCGGTCTGGGGGAGCAGTACTTC
D gene: TRBD1; clone size: once; V gene: TRBV4-3; J gene: TRBJ1-6; CDR3 protein: CASSQSRDRDSPLHF; CDR3 DNA: TGCGCCAGCAGCCAGAGTCGGGACAGGGACTCACCCCTCCACTTT
D gene: TRBD1; clone size: NA; V gene: TRBV20-1; J gene: TRBJ1-5; CDR3 protein: CSARADRGSQPQHF; CDR3 DNA: TGCAGTGCTAGAGCTGACAGGGGGTCTCAGCCCCAGCATTTT
D gene: NA; clone size: NA; V gene: TRBV7-6; J gene: TRBJ1-6; CDR3 protein: CASSLRYSPPHF; CDR3 DNA: TGTGCCAGCAGCCTCAGATATTCACCCCCCCACTTT
D gene: NA; clone size: NA; V gene: TRBV7-2; J gene: TRBJ2-1; CDR3 protein: CASSSRISYNEQFF; CDR3 DNA: TGTGCCAGCAGCTCCCGCATCTCCTACAATGAGCAGTTCTTC
D gene: NA; clone size: NA; V gene: TRBV10-2; J gene: TRBJ1-5; CDR3 protein: CASSGRTLKGQPQHF; CDR3 DNA: TGCGCCAGCAGTGGTCGGACTCTGAAAGGCCAGCCCCAGCATTTT
D gene: TRBD1; clone size: NA; V gene: TRBV5-6; J gene: TRBJ2-3; CDR3 protein: CASSLQGARDTQYF; CDR3 DNA: TGTGCCAGCAGCTTGCAGGGGGCTAGAGATACGCAGTATTTT
D gene: NA; clone size: once; V gene: TRBV2; J gene: TRBJ1-5; CDR3 protein: CASKIGDFQPQHF; CDR3 DNA: TGTGCCAGCAAGATAGGGGATTTTCAGCCCCAGCATTTT
D gene: NA; clone size: few; V gene: TRBV6-1; J gene: TRBJ2-7; CDR3 protein: CASSNGGYEQYF; CDR3 DNA: TGTGCCAGCAGCAACGGGGGCTACGAGCAGTACTTC
D gene: NA; clone size: NA; V gene: TRBV20-1; J gene: TRBJ1-5; CDR3 protein: CSATSDGGNQPQHF; CDR3 DNA: TGCAGTGCTACTTCGGACGGAGGCAATCAGCCCCAGCATTTT
D gene: TRBD1; clone size: few; V gene: TRBV20-1; J gene: TRBJ1-2; CDR3 protein: CSARQGAPDGYTF; CDR3 DNA: TGCAGTGCTCGTCAGGGGGCGCCGGATGGCTACACCTTC
D gene: TRBD2; clone size: NA; V gene: TRBV9; J gene: TRBJ2-5; CDR3 protein: CASSVRSGDETQYF; CDR3 DNA: TGTGCCAGCAGCGTAAGGAGCGGGGATGAGACCCAGTACTTC